This is a list of T cell receptor beta chains from one sample in a study of post-analysis software for immune sequencing data. TCRdb used MiXCR to reprocess the PCR reads, holding one entry per CDR3 protein. In the table there are approximately 570,000 distinct CDR3 sequences, roughly 47% of which are singletons. Material: blood. These receptors were collected from a girl aged 10 to 17 with multiple sclerosis. The CDR3 runs from the conserved cysteine through the conserved F or W. D genes are given only for firm matches. Not all rows give a size; the values are once, few, many and, for expanded clones, a class.

>NA|TRBV3-1|TRBJ2-3|NA
TGTGCCAGCAGCGGACGGGAGCGGGACACAGGTACGCAGTATTTT
CASSGRERDTGTQYF
>NA|TRBV3-1|TRBJ2-5|TRBD1
TGTGCCAGCACCTATACCGGGACAGGGCGCCAAGAGACCCAGTACTTC
CASTYTGTGRQETQYF
>few|TRBV20-1|TRBJ1-4|NA
TGCAGTGCTAGAGATGACAGTGAAAAACTGTTTTTT
CSARDDSEKLFF
>NA|TRBV20-1|TRBJ1-5|TRBD1
TGCAGTGCTAGGGAGACAGGGGATCAGCCCCAGCATTTT
CSARETGDQPQHF
>NA|TRBV12-3/TRBV12-4|TRBJ2-7|NA
TGTGCCAGCAGTCCAAGGGACCGACCCTACGAGCAGTACTTC
CASSPRDRPYEQYF
>few|TRBV30|TRBJ2-1|NA
TGTGCCTGGAGTGTACTCCCAACAGACAATGAGCAGTTCTTC
CAWSVLPTDNEQFF
>NA|TRBV20-1|TRBJ2-6|NA
TGCAGTGCTAGAGCAGGGTCTGGGGCCAACGTCCTGACTTTC
CSARAGSGANVLTF
>NA|TRBV20-1|TRBJ2-7|TRBD2
TGCAGTGCCCTTACTAGCGGGGGACCCTACGAGCAGTACTTC
CSALTSGGPYEQYF
>NA|TRBV12-3/TRBV12-4|TRBJ2-3|TRBD2
TGTGCCAGCAGTTTGGGAAGCGGGAGGCCAAGCACAGATACGCAGTATTTT
CASSLGSGRPSTDTQYF
>NA|TRBV9|TRBJ2-7|NA
TGTGCCAGCAGCGTATGGTTAGGCGAGCAGTACTTC
CASSVWLGEQYF
>few|TRBV11-2|TRBJ2-1|TRBD2
TGTGCCAGCGGATGGGACCGGGGGGGAGGTGAGCAGTTCTTC
CASGWDRGGGEQFF
>NA|TRBV11-2|TRBJ2-1|TRBD1
TGTGCCAGCAGCTCCCAAGTATCCCGGGACAGGGCCTACAATGAGCAGTTCTTC
CASSSQVSRDRAYNEQFF
>NA|TRBV27|TRBJ1-2|NA
TGTGCCAGCAGTTTATCTGGGCCCGAGGGGCTCTATGGCTACACCTTC
CASSLSGPEGLYGYTF
>NA|TRBV11-2|TRBJ2-5|TRBD1
TGTGCCAGCAGCTCCACCGGGACAGGGGGCAGGGAGACCCAGTACTTC
CASSSTGTGGRETQYF
>many|TRBV6-4|TRBJ1-5|TRBD1
TGTGCCAGCAGTGACTCGACAGGGGGCAATCAGCCCCAGCATTTT
CASSDSTGGNQPQHF
>few|TRBV20-1|TRBJ2-3|TRBD1
TGCAGTGCTATTCCGGGACAGGGAGCAGATACGCAGTATTTT
CSAIPGQGADTQYF
>NA|TRBV3-1|TRBJ2-7|TRBD1
TGTGCCAGCAGCCAAGAGACAGGGCTTTCCTACGAGCAGTACTTC
CASSQETGLSYEQYF
>NA|TRBV12-3/TRBV12-4|TRBJ2-1|TRBD2
TGTGCCAGCAGTTTGGGTAGCGGGAGGGCCCCAATCAATGAGCAGTTCTTC
CASSLGSGRAPINEQFF
>few|TRBV12-3/TRBV12-4|TRBJ2-1|TRBD2
TGTGCCTCCTCGGGACTAGCCCTCCTCAATGAGCAGTTCTTC
CASSGLALLNEQFF
>NA|TRBV12-3/TRBV12-4|TRBJ2-5|NA
TGTGCCAGCAGTTTACAGCGGGGGACAGTTCTTACCCAGTACTTC
CASSLQRGTVLTQYF
>NA|TRBV2|TRBJ2-3|NA
TGTGCCAGCACCATGAGGGATACGCAGTATTTT
CASTMRDTQYF
>NA|TRBV20-1|TRBJ2-2|NA
TGCAGTGCTAGAAGGTTGGGGAACACCGGGGAGCTGTTTTTT
CSARRLGNTGELFF
>NA|TRBV3-1|TRBJ2-3|NA
TGTGCCAGCAGCCAAGGGCAGACGGGGGATACGCAGTATTTT
CASSQGQTGDTQYF
>few|TRBV7-2|TRBJ2-7|NA
TGTGCCAGCAGCTCGGGCCCTCCGAGAGACGAGCAGTACTTC
CASSSGPPRDEQYF
>few|TRBV10-3|TRBJ2-3|NA
TGTGCCGTGGCTAGTTTTGTTTCAGATACGCAGTATTTT
CAVASFVSDTQYF
>NA|TRBV12-3/TRBV12-4|TRBJ2-1|TRBD2
TGTGCCAGCAGTTCGTCGGGGGGGGGTTATGAGCAGTTCTTC
CASSSSGGGYEQFF
>few|TRBV20-1|TRBJ2-7|TRBD2
TGCAGTGCTAGAGAAAACGGGAGGGCTGGCTACGAGCAGTACTTC
CSARENGRAGYEQYF
>NA|TRBV7-8|TRBJ2-1|NA
TGTGCCAGCAGCTTCCCGGGACTGGGGGATGAGCAGTTCTTC
CASSFPGLGDEQFF
>NA|TRBV10-3|TRBJ2-7|TRBD1
TGTGCCATCAATGATGGGACAGGGAGCTCCTACGAGCAGTACTTC
CAINDGTGSSYEQYF
>few|TRBV29-1|TRBJ2-1|NA
TGCAGCGTTGAACGAGGCTACAATGAGCAGTTCTTC
CSVERGYNEQFF
>many|TRBV11-2|TRBJ2-3|NA
TGTGCCAGCAGCTTAATTGGCAGCACAGATACGCAGTATTTT
CASSLIGSTDTQYF
>NA|TRBV7-9|TRBJ2-1|TRBD2
TGTTCCAGCGGGACTAGCGGGACCTACAATGAGCAGTTCTTC
CSSGTSGTYNEQFF
>few|TRBV27|TRBJ1-2|TRBD1
TGTGCCAGCAGTTTGCTGGACAGGGGCTCACTAGCCTCATATGGCTACACCTTC
CASSLLDRGSLASYGYTF
>few|TRBV13|TRBJ1-2|NA
TGTGCCAGCAGCTTACCTGGCTATGGCTACACCTTC
CASSLPGYGYTF
>few|TRBV9|TRBJ2-5|NA
TGTGCCAGCAGCCTCGGGACGGCGACACGGGACGGGACCCAGTACTTC
CASSLGTATRDGTQYF
>NA|TRBV5-1|TRBJ2-7|NA
TGCGCCAGCAGCCCCTACGGGAAATACGAGCAGTACTTC
CASSPYGKYEQYF
>few|TRBV5-1|TRBJ1-1|TRBD1
TGCGCCAGCAGCTATAGGACAGGGGGAGGTGAAGCTTTCTTT
CASSYRTGGGEAFF
>few|TRBV29-1|TRBJ1-2|NA
TGCAGCGTGGGGGGTGCCTATGGCTACACCTTC
CSVGGAYGYTF
>few|TRBV5-1|TRBJ1-1|NA
TGCGCCAGCAGCCTCGGACAGCCTTCGAACACTGAAGCTTTCTTT
CASSLGQPSNTEAFF
>NA|TRBV29-1|TRBJ2-3|NA
TGCAGCGTTGGAGGACAGTACACAGATACGCAGTATTTT
CSVGGQYTDTQYF